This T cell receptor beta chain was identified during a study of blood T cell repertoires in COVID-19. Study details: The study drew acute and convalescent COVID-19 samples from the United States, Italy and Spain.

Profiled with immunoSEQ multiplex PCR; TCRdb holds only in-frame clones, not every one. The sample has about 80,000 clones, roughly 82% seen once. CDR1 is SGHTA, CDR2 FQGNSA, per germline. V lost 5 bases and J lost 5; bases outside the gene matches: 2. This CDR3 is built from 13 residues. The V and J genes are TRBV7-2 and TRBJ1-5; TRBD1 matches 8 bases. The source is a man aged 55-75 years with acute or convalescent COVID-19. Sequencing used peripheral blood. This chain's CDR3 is CASSTTGDQPQHF. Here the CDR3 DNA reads TGTGCCAGCAGCACGACAGGGGATCAGCCCCAGCATTTT.